These 30 T cell receptor beta chains originate from one sample sequenced in a study of CD8 T cells in Susac syndrome. A quantity of roughly 0.5 to 1 ug RNA underwent reverse transcription using random hexamers. TCRdb re-called the immunoSEQ multiplex PCR reads with MiXCR, one entry per CDR3 protein. The sample shows approximately 77,000 distinct CDR3 sequences, just over 90% of them seen only once. Material for sequencing was CD4+ T cells from PBMCs. All receptors derive from a human donor with Susac syndrome.

The J gene is TRBJ2-4, the V gene TRBV20-1, with 8 bases matching TRBD1. The CDR3 runs to 14 residues. Looked up from germline, CDR1 is DFQATT and CDR2 is SNEGSKA (reference sequence). The junction had 10 bases not matched to a gene; V was cut back by 4 bases and J by 8 bases. The CDR3 DNA is TGCAGTGCTACTGGACAGGGCGAGAGATACATTCAGTACTTC. It yields the protein CSATGQGERYIQYF.

The chain employs TRBV5-1 and TRBJ2-7; 8 nucleotides match TRBD1. The germline gives CDR1 SGHRS, CDR2 YFSETQ. The CDR3 extends over 13 amino acids. V gave up 4 bases and J gave up 4 bases; unmatched junction bases: 4. DNA for the CDR3: TGCGCCAGCAGCATGGGACAGGAGTACGAGCAGTACTTC. Its protein is CASSMGQEYEQYF.

This chain connects TRBV12-3 or TRBV12-4 to TRBJ1-5; D uncertain. The CDR3 totals 14 residues. The V and J ends lost 6 bases and 5 bases respectively, with 14 bases between them. This CDR3 reads CASRRDRSDQPQHF. The CDR3 DNA reads TGTGCCAGCAGGCGCGACCGCAGTGATCAGCCCCAGCATTTT.

The chain combines TRBV10-3 with TRBJ2-1; TRBD1 aligns across 9 bases. Germline V gene data show CDR1 as ENHRY and CDR2 as SYGVKD. The CDR3 has 16 residues. The V segment lost 4 bases and the J segment 5 bases; nucleotides outside the gene matches: 9. The chain's CDR3 is CAISGQQGALNNEQFF. In DNA, the CDR3 is TGTGCCATCAGTGGACAACAGGGGGCTCTCAACAATGAGCAGTTCTTC.

This chain uses TRBV6-6 with TRBJ2-5; no clear D. The CDR3 sequence is 13 residues long. Trimming took off 7 bases at V and 5 bases at J, with 14 bases between the two ends. Germline values: CDR1 MNHNY, CDR2 SVGAGI (reference sequence). In nucleotides, the CDR3 is TGTGCCAGCACCCTTACGGCCCTGGAGACCCAGTACTTC. This gives the protein CASTLTALETQYF.

V gene TRBV7-2 combines with J gene TRBJ2-7, with D possibly TRBD2 on 6 matching bases. V gave up 3 bases and J gave up 7 bases, with 28 bases separating them. Per germline, CDR1 SGHTA and CDR2 FQGNSA. The CDR3 contains 18 residues. Here the CDR3 reads CASSLQGGEFISYEEQYF. CDR3 sequence (DNA): TGTGCCAGCAGCTTGCAAGGAGGGGAGTTTATCTCCTACGAAGAGCAGTACTTC.

The chain uses TRBV5-1 and TRBJ1-2; D remains unclear. The CDR3 loop spans 13 amino acids. V was shortened by 2 bases and J by 0 bases, with 5 bases between the two germline ends. Germline V gene lookup returns CDR1 SGHRS and CDR2 YFSETQ. Here the CDR3 DNA reads TGCGCCAGCAGCTTCGAACCTAACTATGGCTACACCTTC. Translated: CASSFEPNYGYTF.

The rearrangement links TRBV2 to TRBJ2-1; D gene uncertain. The germline V gene has CDR1 SNHLY and CDR2 FYNNEI. The CDR3 is 12 amino acids. With 4 bases removed from V and 8 bases from J, the gap between germline ends came to 9 bases. CDR3 nucleotides: TGTGCCAGCAGTGGACAATTCGATGAGCAGTTCTTC. It yields the protein CASSGQFDEQFF.

The V call is TRBV12-3 or TRBV12-4, the J call TRBJ1-2; D is possibly TRBD1 (6 bases). Trimming shortened V by 6 bases and J by 4 bases, and 9 bases separated the two germline ends. The CDR3 length is 12 residues. The CDR3 here is CASSRTVYGYTF. The CDR3 nucleotides read TGTGCCAGCAGCCGGACAGTCTATGGCTACACCTTC.

This sequence joins TRBV20-1 and TRBJ1-5; TRBD1 is a possible D gene (6 bases). Germline CDR1 DFQATT, CDR2 SNEGSKA (reference sequence). This CDR3 contains 15 residues. V lost 3 bases, J lost 5 bases, and 17 bases lay in between. In DNA, the CDR3 is TGCAGTGCTAGGCAGGGGCGGGAACCTTATCAGCCCCAGCATTTT. It encodes CSARQGREPYQPQHF.

The gene calls are TRBV5-6 and TRBJ2-1; 14 bases map to TRBD2. Germline CDR1 is SGHDT and CDR2 is YYEEEE. V was pared by 0 bases and J by 8 bases, with 10 bases of the junction left unmatched. The CDR3 is 18 residues long. The CDR3 loop reads CASSLGGLAGVWGDEQFF. In DNA, the CDR3 is TGTGCCAGCAGCTTGGGGGGACTAGCGGGAGTTTGGGGCGATGAGCAGTTCTTC.

The gene calls are TRBV20-1 and TRBJ1-4; D may be TRBD1 (5 bases). This CDR3 has 13 amino acids. Trimming pared 6 bases from V and 7 bases from J, leaving 15 bases between. CDR1 is DFQATT and CDR2 is SNEGSKA in the germline V gene (reference sequence). The CDR3 bases are TGCAGTGCAAAGACGGTGAGGGGTGAAAAACTGTTTTTT. Protein product: CSAKTVRGEKLFF.

The chain joins TRBV12-3 or TRBV12-4 to TRBJ2-1, with 9 bases fitting TRBD2. The CDR3 consists of 15 residues. V lost 2 bases, J lost 4 bases, and 3 bases stayed unmatched. In DNA, the CDR3 is TGTGCCAGCAGTTTATCGGCGGGGGGGTACAATGAGCAGTTCTTC. Translation: CASSLSAGGYNEQFF.

This clonotype was detected once. The V gene is TRBV5-1, the J gene TRBJ2-7; D remains unclear. The length of the CDR3 is 14 residues. CDR1 and CDR2 from the germline V gene are SGHRS and YFSETQ. V was cut by 0 bases and J by 6 bases, with 13 bases left in between. CDR3 sequence: CASSLVLNTIEQYF. As DNA, the CDR3 is TGCGCCAGCAGCTTGGTCCTCAATACTATCGAGCAGTACTTC. The variable domain in full, completed from reference TRBV5-1 and TRBJ2-7, reads KAGVTQTPRYLIKTRGQQVTLSCSPISGHRSVSWYQQTPGQGLQFLFEYFSETQRNKGNFPGRFSGRQFSNSRSEMNVSTLELGDSALYLCASSLVLNTIEQYFGPGTRLTVT.

V and J are TRBV28 and TRBJ1-5, with 12 positions matching TRBD1. This CDR3 has 14 amino acids. The germline V gene has CDR1 MDHEN and CDR2 SYDVKM. CDR3 region: CASLGTGGFQPQHF. The CDR3 DNA reads as TGTGCTAGCTTGGGGACAGGGGGCTTTCAGCCCCAGCATTTT.

The genes are TRBV19 and TRBJ1-5, with D tentatively TRBD1 (5 bases). Germline assignment: CDR1 LNHDA and CDR2 SQIVND (reference sequence). Deletions cut 6 bases from V and 2 bases from J, with 14 bases between. The CDR3 totals 15 residues. The CDR3 DNA sequence: TGTGCCAGTAGCCCCGGGACCGGTGGCAATCAGCCCCAGCATTTT. Its protein is CASSPGTGGNQPQHF.

The chain recombines TRBV15 with TRBJ1-1; D gene unclear. Trimming cost V 0 bases and J 6 bases, with 8 bases left between them. The CDR3 loop spans 13 amino acids. Germline V gives CDR1 LNHNV, CDR2 YYDKDF (reference sequence). The CDR3 DNA follows: TGTGCCACCAGCAGAGATCAAGGCGCTGAAGCTTTCTTT. Protein sequence: CATSRDQGAEAFF. Together with reference TRBV15 and TRBJ1-1, the CDR3 gives the full variable domain: DAMVIQNPRYQVTQFGKPVTLSCSQTLNHNVMYWYQQKSSQAPKLLFHYYDKDFNNEADTPDNFQSRRPNTSFCFLDIRSPGLGDTAMYLCATSRDQGAEAFFGQGTRLTVV.

The gene calls are TRBV20-1 and TRBJ2-7; weak D call: TRBD1 (6 bases). Germline-derived CDR1 and CDR2 are DFQATT and SNEGSKA (reference sequence). V lost 6 bases, J lost 3 bases, and 21 bases lay in between. The CDR3 has 15 amino acids. The CDR3 loop is CSAPPGPRGGYEQYF. For the CDR3, the DNA is TGCAGTGCCCCGCCGGGACCCAGGGGCGGCTACGAGCAGTACTTC.

This chain connects TRBV3-1 to TRBJ1-1; D not resolved. This CDR3 has 13 amino acids. Trimming took off 5 bases at V and 2 bases at J, with 9 bases between the two ends. Germline V gives CDR1 LGHDT, CDR2 YNNKEL (reference sequence). The CDR3 region has the DNA TGTGCCAGCAGCGCACGGGTCAACACTGAAGCTTTCTTT. This encodes CASSARVNTEAFF.

The chain has TRBV7-2 and TRBJ2-3, with D possibly being TRBD2 (5 bases). Per the germline V gene, CDR1 is SGHTA and CDR2 is FQGNSA. The CDR3 sequence is 14 residues long. V was shortened by 3 bases and J by 2 bases, with 9 bases between the two germline ends. This CDR3 is CASSFTRDTDTQYF. The DNA for the CDR3 is TGTGCCAGCAGCTTTACACGGGACACAGATACGCAGTATTTT.

The genes are TRBV20-1 and TRBJ2-2; D not resolved. V was cut by 3 bases and J by 5 bases, with 10 bases left in between. Germline lookup yields CDR1 DFQATT and CDR2 SNEGSKA (reference sequence). The CDR3 has 13 residues. In DNA form, the CDR3 reads TGCAGTGCTAGTCCCTACCGGACCGGGGAGCTGTTTTTT. This codes for CSASPYRTGELFF.

This chain joins TRBV6-6 and TRBJ2-1; 8 nucleotides agree with TRBD1. V trimming: 5 bases; J trimming: 6 bases; junction bases outside the gene matches: 12. Germline V gives CDR1 MNHNY, CDR2 SVGAGI (reference sequence). The CDR3 is 16 residues long. The CDR3 sequence: CASSNLGQGLGNEQFF. CDR3 bases: TGTGCCAGCAGTAACCTCGGACAGGGCCTCGGCAATGAGCAGTTCTTC.

The chain recombines TRBV20-1 with TRBJ2-7; the D gene is possibly TRBD1 (5 bases). Germline V gene data show CDR1 as DFQATT and CDR2 as SNEGSKA (reference sequence). V lost 5 bases and J lost 0, with 14 bases in between. The CDR3 has 14 residues. CDR3 nucleotide sequence: TGCAGTGCTCCCCTCGTCAGGGCCTCCTACGAGCAGTACTTC. Translating gives CSAPLVRASYEQYF.

Only one count was recorded for this clonotype. The chain links TRBV19 to TRBJ1-5; TRBD1 aligns across 10 bases. With 5 bases clipped from V and 1 base from J, the junction kept 2 bases outside the gene matches. This CDR3 comprises 15 residues. Looked up from germline, CDR1 is LNHDA and CDR2 is SQIVND (reference sequence). The CDR3 sequence is CASSRTGGSNQPQHF. The CDR3 nucleotides are TGTGCCAGTAGTCGGACAGGGGGAAGCAATCAGCCCCAGCATTTT.

J is TRBJ1-4 and V is TRBV4-2, with unresolved D. CDR1 is LGHNA, CDR2 YNFKEQ, per germline. V was shortened by 3 bases and J by 8 bases, with 7 bases between the two germline ends. This CDR3 comprises 12 residues. In nucleotides, the CDR3 is TGTGCCAGCAGCCATGTGGCGGAAAAACTGTTTTTT. Amino acid sequence: CASSHVAEKLFF.

The V gene is TRBV2, the J gene TRBJ2-1; perhaps TRBD1 as D (6 bases). Trimming removed 6 bases from V and 5 bases from J, with 11 bases in between. CDR3 length: 13 amino acids. Germline loops: CDR1 SNHLY, CDR2 FYNNEI. The chain's CDR3 is CASRQGLNNEQFF. CDR3 nucleotides: TGTGCCAGCAGACAGGGCCTTAACAATGAGCAGTTCTTC.

The CDR3, as DNA: TGTGCCAGCAGTTTTAGGGTCGGGGACACTGAAGCTTTCTTT. This sequence encodes CASSFRVGDTEAFF. V usage is TRBV12-3 or TRBV12-4 and J usage is TRBJ1-1; D not certain. This CDR3 is 14 amino acids long. The ends were cut back, 3 bases at V and 3 bases at J, with 11 bases in the middle.

The chain is built from TRBV12-3 or TRBV12-4 and TRBJ2-3; D is unresolved. V was shortened by 6 bases and J by 4 bases, with 17 bases between the two germline ends. This CDR3 region has 15 residues. CDR3 loop: CASRPPAATADTQYF. CDR3 DNA: TGTGCCAGCAGACCCCCAGCAGCCACCGCAGATACGCAGTATTTT.

The chain links TRBV5-1 to TRBJ1-1; D is unresolved. The CDR3 has 14 amino acids. V was pared by 1 base and J by 0 bases, with 7 bases between. Germline CDR1 reads SGHRS; CDR2 reads YFSETQ. This chain's CDR3 is CASSLQRMNTEAFF. For the CDR3, the DNA is TGCGCCAGCAGCTTGCAGCGAATGAACACTGAAGCTTTCTTT.

The chain has TRBV28 and TRBJ2-5, with 9 nucleotides matching TRBD2. The V and J ends lost 1 base and 4 bases, in that order; junction bases with no gene match: 7. The germline V gene encodes CDR1 MDHEN and CDR2 SYDVKM. This CDR3 contains 16 residues. CDR3 coding DNA: TGTGCCAGCAGTTTATCAGCGGGAGGTTGGGGAGAGACCCAGTACTTC. This gives the protein CASSLSAGGWGETQYF.